The clone carrying this TCR beta chain has a handful of counts. What it binds is unknown. The CDR3 has 16 residues. Germline CDR1 is SGHNT and CDR2 is YENEEA. V gave up 3 bases and J gave up 0 bases; unmatched junction bases: 3. The isolated RNA, all of it, was reverse transcribed, so expressed TCRB transcripts were what got sequenced. Repertoires were generated with immunoSEQ multiplex PCR, while TCRdb's copy carries only in-frame clones and drops some. Of some 660,000 clones in the sample, around 15% are singletons; the top ten hold 0.035% to 0.04%. This entry comes from a study of beta chain features in type 1 diabetes. Study-wide background: When patients were set against healthy donors, age, gender and cell yields were similar.

One heparinised draw, averaging roughly 0.12 L, was taken per donor. Study results and limitations: Researchers report that Type 1 diabetes patients had moderately but significantly shorter TCRB CDR3s across all four CD4+ subsets.

Sequenced sample: naive CD4+ T cells from blood. The J gene is TRBJ2-1, the V gene TRBV11-3, with 9 bases that match TRBD2. The TCR sequence derives from a man between 18 and 29 years old with type 1 diabetes. The CDR3 bases are TGTGCCAGCAGCTTTGGTAGCGGGAGCTCCTACAATGAGCAGTTCTTC. Protein: CASSFGSGSSYNEQFF.